The source of this T cell receptor (beta chain) is a study of vaccination effects on CD4 cells after COVID-19. The overall study: Post-vaccination samples were obtained at early and late time points from a few convalescent patients.

Prior to sequencing, the ViraFEST assay stimulated PBMC with viral peptide pools, which expanded the antigen-specific CD4+ T cells. Culture lasted 10 days before CD4+ T cell isolation. The person acquired a PCR-confirmed SARS-CoV-2 infection between March and December 2020. Each participant was given two doses of one vaccine (BNT162b2 or mRNA-1273). Cultures got half-medium changes with IL-2 on days 3 and 7. As for this clone: What it recognizes is unknown.

The protocol was immunoSEQ multiplex PCR, while the TCRdb copy is restricted to in-frame clones and leaves out a portion. This sample has roughly 15,000 clones, with around 84% found just once. Per the germline V gene, CDR1 is KGHSH and CDR2 is LQKENI. The CDR3 spans 16 residues. The V segment lost 1 base and the J segment 4 bases; nucleotides outside the gene matches: 5. Whole-study findings and limits: Marked clonal contraction was seen in infection- and vaccine-induced clones late after vaccination.

The source is a human donor who had a prior SARS-CoV-2 infection. The sample was CD4+ T cells from PBMCs cultured with HCoV-NL63 spike peptides, taken after COVID-19 vaccination. This chain links TRBV18 with TRBJ2-2, with TRBD2 matching 8 bases. Written as DNA, the CDR3 is TGTGCCAGCTCACCACGGGCCAGCGGGGGCACCGGGGAGCTGTTTTTT. It codes for CASSPRASGGTGELFF.